Shown below are 8 T cell receptor beta chains from a single sample sequenced in a study of T cell changes during pregnancy in multiple sclerosis. Sequenced by immunoSEQ multiplex PCR; TCRdb stores in-frame clones only, minus some. The sample consists of 50,000 to 60,000 clones, 80% to 95% of them appearing once. The starting material was CD4+ T cells from peripheral blood mononuclear cells, obtained after pregnancy. The receptors stem from a female donor in good health, enrolled as a control in a pregnancy study.

CDR3 DNA sequence: TGCGCCAGCAGCAGGGAGGATGAGCAGTTCTTC. This translates into CASSREDEQFF. The chain recombines TRBV5-1 with TRBJ2-1, with D maybe TRBD2 (6 bases). Trimming removed 4 bases at V and 8 bases at J, with 7 bases between. The germline CDR1 and CDR2 sequences are SGHRS and YFSETQ. This CDR3 contains 11 residues.

The rearrangement uses TRBV18 and TRBJ1-2, with D unresolved. The ends were cut back, 4 bases at V and 3 bases at J, with 15 bases in the middle. Germline CDR1 KGHSH, CDR2 LQKENI. The CDR3 covers 15 residues. The CDR3 DNA reads TGTGCCAGCTCACTTCGATCCCCTCCGGACTATGGCTACACCTTC. Amino acid sequence: CASSLRSPPDYGYTF. Together with reference TRBV18 and TRBJ1-2, the CDR3 gives the full variable domain: NAGVMQNPRHLVRRRGQEARLRCSPMKGHSHVYWYRQLPEEGLKFMVYLQKENIIDESGMPKERFSAEFPKEGPSILRIQQVVRGDSAAYFCASSLRSPPDYGYTFGSGTRLTVV.

The CDR3 bases are TGTGCCAGCAGCTTCCGCAGGGGAGAGTTAAGTATGGCTGAAGCTTTCTTT. It is translated as CASSFRRGELSMAEAFF. V usage is TRBV7-2 and J usage is TRBJ1-1; tentative D call: TRBD1 (6 bases). The CDR3 is 17 amino acids. V was cut by 3 bases and J by 6 bases, with 23 bases left in between. CDR1 SGHTA and CDR2 FQGNSA come from the germline V gene.

The genes are TRBV30 and TRBJ1-5; D call uncertain. Trimming cost V 3 bases and J 3 bases, with 9 bases left between them. Germline CDR1 is GTSNPN and CDR2 is SVGIG (reference sequence). The length of the CDR3 is 13 residues. The CDR3 coding sequence is TGTGCCTGGAGACCCACTAACAATCAGCCCCAGCATTTT. Its protein is CAWRPTNNQPQHF.

The V call is TRBV6-6, the J call TRBJ1-2; 7 positions agree with TRBD1. The CDR3 loop spans 13 amino acids. V dropped 6 bases and J dropped 5; count of bases not matched to a gene: 6. Per germline, CDR1 MNHNY and CDR2 SVGAGI (reference sequence). The CDR3 protein is CASRPTGLYGYTF. The CDR3 bases are TGTGCCAGCAGACCGACAGGGTTGTATGGCTACACCTTC.

The rearrangement joins TRBV7-3 to TRBJ2-2; D remains unclear. The CDR3 runs 13 residues. CDR1 and CDR2 (germline): SGHTA, FQGTGA. Trimming stripped 6 bases from V and 2 bases from J, with 7 bases between. CDR3 in amino acids: CASSLLNTGELFF. The CDR3 coding sequence is TGTGCCAGCAGTTTACTAAACACCGGGGAGCTGTTTTTT.

This rearrangement joins TRBV7-8 to TRBJ1-2; D not resolved. CDR3 length: 12 amino acids. CDR1 SGHVS and CDR2 FQNEAQ come from the germline V gene. V was pared by 2 bases and J by 6 bases, with 7 bases between. DNA of the CDR3: TGTGCCAGCAGCTTATTGGAGGATGGCTACACCTTC. Encoded protein: CASSLLEDGYTF.

The chain recombines TRBV7-2 with TRBJ2-7; TRBD1 might be the D (6 bases). This CDR3 spans 13 amino acids. Germline CDR1 is SGHTA and CDR2 is FQGNSA. Trimming cost V 5 bases and J 3 bases, with 11 bases left between them. CDR3 coding DNA: TGTGCCAGCAGCCGCCTACAGGGCTACGAGCAGTACTTC. Translated: CASSRLQGYEQYF.